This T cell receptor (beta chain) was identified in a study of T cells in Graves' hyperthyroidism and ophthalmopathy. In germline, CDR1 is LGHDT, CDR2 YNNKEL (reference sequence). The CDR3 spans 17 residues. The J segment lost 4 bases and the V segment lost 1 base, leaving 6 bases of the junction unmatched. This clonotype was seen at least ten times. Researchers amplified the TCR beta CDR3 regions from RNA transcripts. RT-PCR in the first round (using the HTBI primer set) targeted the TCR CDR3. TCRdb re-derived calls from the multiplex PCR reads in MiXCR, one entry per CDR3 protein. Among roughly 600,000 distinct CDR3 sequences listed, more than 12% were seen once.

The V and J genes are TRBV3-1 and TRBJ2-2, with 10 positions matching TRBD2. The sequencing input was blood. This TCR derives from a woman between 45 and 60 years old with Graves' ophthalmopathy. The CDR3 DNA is TGTGCCAGCAGCCAAGGGCCCACTAGCGGGACCACCGGGGAGCTGTTTTTT. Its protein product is CASSQGPTSGTTGELFF.